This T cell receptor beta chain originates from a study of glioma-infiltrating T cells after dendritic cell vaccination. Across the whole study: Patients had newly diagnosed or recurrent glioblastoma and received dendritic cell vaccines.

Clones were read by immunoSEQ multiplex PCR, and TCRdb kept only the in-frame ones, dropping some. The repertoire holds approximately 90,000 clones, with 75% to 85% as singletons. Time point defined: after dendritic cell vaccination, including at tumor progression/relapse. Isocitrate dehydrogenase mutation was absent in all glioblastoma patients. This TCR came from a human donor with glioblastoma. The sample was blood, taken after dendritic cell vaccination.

The CDR3 nucleotides read TGTGCCAGCAGCCGGACAGGGGCCTATGGCTACACCTTC. It specifies CASSRTGAYGYTF. The chain combines TRBV11-2 with TRBJ1-2, with 9 nucleotides matching TRBD1. The CDR3 is 13 amino acids. The junction had 2 bases not matched to a gene; V was cut back by 5 bases and J by 4 bases. Germline V gene sequence: CDR1 SGHAT, CDR2 FQNNGV.